This T cell receptor (beta chain) emerged from a study of CD8+ T cells in alopecia areata. V dropped 5 bases and J dropped 5; count of bases not matched to a gene: 10. The CDR3 is 16 residues long. The germline gives CDR1 SGHTA, CDR2 FQGTGA. Stated treatment: oral pan-JAK inhibitor, 5-10 mg twice daily. As the sequencing template, cDNA was produced by extracting RNA and reverse transcribing it. Clones were sequenced by immunoSEQ multiplex PCR, and TCRdb holds only the in-frame ones, with some missing. The sample has fewer than 200,000 clones, roughly 50% seen once. The sequencing here drew on CD8+ T cells sorted from blood, taken at week 24, from a patient treated with tofacitinib. The receptor was isolated from a human donor with alopecia areata. The J gene is TRBJ2-1, the V gene TRBV7-3, with 9 positions matching TRBD2. The CDR3 bases are TGTGCCAGCAGCCCCTCGCCGAGCGGGGGGAACAATGAGCAGTTCTTC. Its translation: CASSPSPSGGNNEQFF.